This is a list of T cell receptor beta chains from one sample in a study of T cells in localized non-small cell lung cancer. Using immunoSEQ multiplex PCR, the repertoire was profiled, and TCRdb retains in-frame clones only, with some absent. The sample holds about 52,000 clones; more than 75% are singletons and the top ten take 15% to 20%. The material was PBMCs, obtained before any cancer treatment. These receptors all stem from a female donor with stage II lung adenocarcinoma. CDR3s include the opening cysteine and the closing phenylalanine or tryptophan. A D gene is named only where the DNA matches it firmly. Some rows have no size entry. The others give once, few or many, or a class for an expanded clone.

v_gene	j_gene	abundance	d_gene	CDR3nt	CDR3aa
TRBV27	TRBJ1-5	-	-	TGTGCCAGCAGTACGGGGGGGGAGAGGGCCTTGGGTCAGCCCCAGCATTTT	CASSTGGERALGQPQHF
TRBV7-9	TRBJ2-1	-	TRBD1	TGTGCCAGCAGCTCTCCCCCGGACAGGGGGTCTTACAATGAGCAGTTCTTC	CASSSPPDRGSYNEQFF
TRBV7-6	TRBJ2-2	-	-	TGTGCCAGCAGCTTAGGGGTGGCGAACACCGGGGAGCTGTTTTTT	CASSLGVANTGELFF
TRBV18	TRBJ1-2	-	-	TGTGCCAGCTCACCGGCAAGCCGAGGGTCCACCGACTATGGCTACACCTTC	CASSPASRGSTDYGYTF
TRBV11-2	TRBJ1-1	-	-	TGTGCCAGCAGCTTAGGGTCGGTGAACACTGAAGCTTTCTTT	CASSLGSVNTEAFF
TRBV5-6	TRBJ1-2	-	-	TGTGCCAGCAGCCAGGGAAGGGTGTATGGCTACACCTTC	CASSQGRVYGYTF
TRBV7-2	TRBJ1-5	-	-	TGTGCCAGCAGCCAAGACAGCGGCAATCAGCCCCAGCATTTT	CASSQDSGNQPQHF
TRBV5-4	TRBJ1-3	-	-	TGTGCCAGCAGTCTCGGGGGACCGAGCTCTGGAAACACCATATATTTT	CASSLGGPSSGNTIYF
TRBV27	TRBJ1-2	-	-	TGTGCCAGCAGCTACGGGGGGCCAAACTATGGCTACACCTTC	CASSYGGPNYGYTF
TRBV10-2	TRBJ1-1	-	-	TGCGCCAGCAGGGTCGGGACGGCGAACACTGAAGCTTTCTTT	CASRVGTANTEAFF
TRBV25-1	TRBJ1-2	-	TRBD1	TGTGCCAGCAGTGTCACAGGGGTGGATGGCTACACCTTC	CASSVTGVDGYTF
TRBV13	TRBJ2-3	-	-	TGTGCCAGCAGCCTAGGGACAGATACGCAGTATTTT	CASSLGTDTQYF
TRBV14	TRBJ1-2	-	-	TGTGCCAGCAGCCAACGGCAGCAGAATTATGGCTACACCTTC	CASSQRQQNYGYTF
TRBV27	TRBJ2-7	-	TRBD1	TGTGCCAGCAGTCCTATAGCGACAGGGTCCGAGCAGTACTTC	CASSPIATGSEQYF
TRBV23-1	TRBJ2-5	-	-	TGCGCCAGCACAGCCAGTCCGGGACACCGGGAGACCCAGTACTTC	CASTASPGHRETQYF
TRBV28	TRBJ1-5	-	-	TGTGCCAGCAGTTTTCGGCAGTTTAATCAGCCCCAGCATTTT	CASSFRQFNQPQHF
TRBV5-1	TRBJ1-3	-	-	TGCGCCAGCAGGGCCGGGGGCGGAAACACCATATATTTT	CASRAGGGNTIYF
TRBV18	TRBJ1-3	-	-	TGTGCCAGCTCACCACAAGAAGCCAGAGGGATACACACCATATATTTT	CASSPQEARGIHTIYF
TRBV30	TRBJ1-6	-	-	TGTGCCTCAAAGGGACATCTGAGCTCCTATAATTCACCCCTCCACTTT	CASKGHLSSYNSPLHF
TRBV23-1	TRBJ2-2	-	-	TGCGCCAGCAGCACCGGGGAGCTGTTTTTT	CASSTGELFF
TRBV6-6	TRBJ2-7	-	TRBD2	TGTGCCAGCAGTTATTCTAGCGGGGGGGGCTACGAGCAGTACTTC	CASSYSSGGGYEQYF
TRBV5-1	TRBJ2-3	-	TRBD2	TGCGCCAGCAGCGCGGTGGGGGGGTTCACCGATACGCAGTATTTT	CASSAVGGFTDTQYF
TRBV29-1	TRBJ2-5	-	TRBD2	TGCAGCGTTGAACGGGGGGGCGAGACCCAGTACTTC	CSVERGGETQYF
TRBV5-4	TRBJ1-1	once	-	TGTGCCAGCAGCCCTCAGGCGGCCACTGAAGCTTTCTTT	CASSPQAATEAFF
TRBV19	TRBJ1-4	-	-	TGTGCCAGTAGTACTCGAGGACAGAATGAAAAACTGTTTTTT	CASSTRGQNEKLFF
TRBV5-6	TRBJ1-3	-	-	TGTGCCAGCAGCTTGATTCCCGGCGTTACTGGAAACACCATATATTTT	CASSLIPGVTGNTIYF
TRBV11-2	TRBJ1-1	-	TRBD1	TGTGCCAGCAGCCTCAGGGGGGACACTGAAGCTTTCTTT	CASSLRGDTEAFF
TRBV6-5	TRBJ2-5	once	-	TGTGCCAGCAGCAGTTATCTAGGGACCCAGTACTTC	CASSSYLGTQYF
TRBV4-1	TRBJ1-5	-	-	TGCGCCAGCAGCCAAGATCGGGTTCAGCCCCAGCATTTT	CASSQDRVQPQHF
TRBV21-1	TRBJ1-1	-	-	TGTGCCAGCAGGTCTCGGCTAGCTACACATCGCACTGAAGCTTTCTTT	CASRSRLATHRTEAFF
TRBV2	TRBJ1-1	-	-	TGTGCCGCTGGTGGGAACACTGAAGCTTTCTTT	CAAGGNTEAFF
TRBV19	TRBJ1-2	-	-	TGTGCCAGCTTAGGGGCAGGGAGAACCTATGGCTACACCTTC	CASLGAGRTYGYTF